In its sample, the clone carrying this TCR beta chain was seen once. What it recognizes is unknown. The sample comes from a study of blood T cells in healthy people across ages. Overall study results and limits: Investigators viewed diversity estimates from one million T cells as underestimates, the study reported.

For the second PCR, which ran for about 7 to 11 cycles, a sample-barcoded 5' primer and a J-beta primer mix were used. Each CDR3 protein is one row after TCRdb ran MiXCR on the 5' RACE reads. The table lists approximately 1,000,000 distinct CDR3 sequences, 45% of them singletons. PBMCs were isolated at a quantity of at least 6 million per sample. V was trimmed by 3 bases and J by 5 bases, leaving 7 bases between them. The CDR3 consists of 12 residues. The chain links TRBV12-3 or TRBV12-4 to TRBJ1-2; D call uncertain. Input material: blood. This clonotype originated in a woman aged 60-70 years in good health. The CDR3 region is CASSFSTYGYTF. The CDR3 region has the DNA TGTGCCAGCAGTTTTTCAACATATGGCTACACCTTC.